These T cell receptor beta chains were read from a single sample in a study of T cell responses to AZD1222 COVID-19 vaccine. The assay was immunoSEQ multiplex PCR, and TCRdb's table has in-frame clones only and misses some. This table holds around 120,000 clones, over 75% found once. Source: peripheral blood, taken on day 0 of AZD1222 vaccination. Source of these receptors: an adult in good health. The CDR3 runs from the conserved cysteine through the conserved F or W. The D gene is left open where the match is weak. Size values are once, few and many counts, or a class for expanded clones, and some rows have none.

d_gene,v_gene,j_gene,abundance,CDR3aa,CDR3nt
TRBD1,TRBV5-6,TRBJ1-1,once,CASSFGQELPSLNTEAFF,TGTGCCAGCAGCTTTGGACAGGAACTCCCATCCCTGAACACTGAAGCTTTCTTT
NA,TRBV2,TRBJ1-2,NA,CASNTRGGDGYTF,TGTGCCAGCAACACGCGGGGTGGTGACGGCTACACCTTC
TRBD1,TRBV3-1/TRBV3-2,TRBJ2-7,once,CASSQAGGWYEQYF,TGTGCCAGCAGCCAGGCAGGGGGCTGGTACGAGCAGTACTTC
TRBD1,TRBV6-5,TRBJ1-2,NA,CASSYRGQGNYGYTF,TGTGCCAGCAGTTACCGGGGACAGGGCAACTATGGCTACACCTTC
NA,TRBV18,TRBJ1-2,NA,CASSPREQGYGYTF,TGTGCCAGCTCACCCCGGGAGCAGGGCTATGGCTACACCTTC
NA,TRBV7-9,TRBJ1-6,few,CASSSHSPLHF,TGTGCCAGCAGCTCCCATTCACCCCTCCACTTT
NA,TRBV27,TRBJ2-5,NA,CASRGIGGQETQYF,TGTGCCAGCAGGGGAATAGGGGGCCAAGAGACCCAGTACTTC
NA,TRBV9,TRBJ1-3,NA,CASSVESGRNTIYF,TGTGCCAGCAGCGTAGAGAGTGGAAGAAACACCATATATTTT
NA,TRBV19,TRBJ1-3,NA,CASSIRPSGNTIYF,TGTGCCAGTAGTATCAGACCCTCTGGAAACACCATATATTTT
NA,TRBV19,TRBJ1-6,NA,CASSMGLAGYNSPLHF,TGTGCCAGTAGTATGGGGCTAGCTGGCTATAATTCACCCCTCCACTTT
NA,TRBV27,TRBJ1-2,NA,CASGVSRGYTF,TGTGCCAGCGGGGTTTCTAGAGGCTACACCTTC
TRBD1,TRBV7-9,TRBJ1-1,NA,CASSADRGQTEAFF,TGTGCCAGCAGCGCGGACAGGGGTCAAACTGAAGCTTTCTTT
TRBD1,TRBV2,TRBJ1-5,NA,CASSDDRVGQPQHF,TGTGCCAGCAGCGACGACAGGGTTGGTCAGCCCCAGCATTTT
TRBD1,TRBV5-4,TRBJ1-1,once,CASSLFNRGRSNAEAFF,TGTGCCAGCAGCCTATTCAACAGGGGGCGCAGTAACGCTGAAGCTTTCTTT
NA,TRBV6-5,TRBJ1-1,NA,CASSPPLGTEAFF,TGTGCCAGCAGTCCCCCATTGGGCACTGAAGCTTTCTTT
NA,TRBV6-4,TRBJ2-3,NA,CASSDKSTDTQYF,TGTGCCAGCAGTGACAAGAGCACAGATACGCAGTATTTT
NA,TRBV6-2/TRBV6-3,TRBJ1-6,NA,CASSSGTRNSPLHF,TGTGCCAGCAGTTCCGGGACGCGGAATTCACCCCTCCACTTT
NA,TRBV24-1,TRBJ2-3,NA,CATSDPSTDTQYF,TGTGCCACCAGTGACCCGTCCACAGATACGCAGTATTTT
NA,TRBV7-2,TRBJ2-3,NA,CASSTPGGPSTDTQYF,TGTGCCAGCAGCACCCCGGGCGGGCCTAGCACAGATACGCAGTATTTT
NA,TRBV5-1,TRBJ2-2,NA,CASSFPPTRGTGELFF,TGCGCCAGCAGCTTCCCCCCAACGCGGGGCACCGGGGAGCTGTTTTTT
TRBD1,TRBV6-5,TRBJ1-2,NA,CASSYPPGQRHYGYTF,TGTGCCAGCAGTTACCCGCCGGGACAGAGACACTATGGCTACACCTTC
TRBD1,TRBV4-1,TRBJ1-2,NA,CASSQAEGAGLSYGYTF,TGCGCCAGCAGCCAAGCTGAGGGGGCAGGTCTTAGCTATGGCTACACCTTC
NA,TRBV28,TRBJ2-7,NA,CASSLDSAYEQYF,TGTGCCAGCAGTTTAGACAGCGCCTACGAGCAGTACTTC
NA,TRBV4-3,TRBJ1-2,NA,CASSLIGQSYGYTF,TGCGCCAGCAGCCTGATAGGACAGAGCTATGGCTACACCTTC
TRBD2,TRBV6-5,TRBJ2-1,NA,CASSYSSGGPVHEQFF,TGTGCCAGCAGTTACTCTTCGGGGGGGCCAGTCCATGAGCAGTTCTTC